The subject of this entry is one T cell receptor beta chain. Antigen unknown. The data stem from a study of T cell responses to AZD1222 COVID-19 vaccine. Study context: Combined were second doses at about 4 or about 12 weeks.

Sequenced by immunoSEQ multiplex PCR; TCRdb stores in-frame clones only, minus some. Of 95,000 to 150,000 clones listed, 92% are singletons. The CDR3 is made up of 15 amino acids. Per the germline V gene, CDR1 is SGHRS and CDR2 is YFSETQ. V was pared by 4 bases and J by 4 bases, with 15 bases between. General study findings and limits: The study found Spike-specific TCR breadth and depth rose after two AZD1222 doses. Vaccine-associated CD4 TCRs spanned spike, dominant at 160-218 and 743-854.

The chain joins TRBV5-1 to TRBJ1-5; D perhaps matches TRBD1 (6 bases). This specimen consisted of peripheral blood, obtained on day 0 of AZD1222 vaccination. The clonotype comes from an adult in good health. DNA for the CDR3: TGCGCCAGCAGCCCCATAGGGGGAGCGAATCAGCCCCAGCATTTT. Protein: CASSPIGGANQPQHF. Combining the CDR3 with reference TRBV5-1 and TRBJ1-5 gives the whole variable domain KAGVTQTPRYLIKTRGQQVTLSCSPISGHRSVSWYQQTPGQGLQFLFEYFSETQRNKGNFPGRFSGRQFSNSRSEMNVSTLELGDSALYLCASSPIGGANQPQHFGDGTRLSIL.